The source of this T cell receptor beta chain is a study of cytomegalovirus exposure and HLA in healthy donors. On the study more broadly: Researchers found that under 90% of fewer than 450 genotyped donors fell within the Caucasian-associated ancestry cluster. Overall study findings and caveats: Investigators reported approximately 150 TCR beta chains as tied to cytomegalovirus. Most TCR sequences were rare, but some public TCRs occurred in many donors. Analysis performed later found 16,000 or so TCR beta sequences associated with HLA alleles at 0.05 false discovery rate.

Germline trimming cut 6 bases from V and 5 bases from J; bases unmatched to any gene: 11. The germline CDR1 and CDR2 sequences are SQVTM and ANQGSEA. CDR3 length: 14 amino acids. As concerns this clone: Its antigen is not identified.

PCR was performed using 60 Vbeta and 13 Jbeta primers. Generated by immunoSEQ multiplex PCR, the TCRdb table keeps only in-frame clones and is missing some. The data contain about 90,000 clones, 70% to 85% of them singletons. This sequence joins TRBV29-1 and TRBJ1-1; 8 bases agree with TRBD1. This receptor was identified in a man between 18 and 35 years old in good health and CMV-seronegative. The sample taken for sequencing was PBMCs. The CDR3 reads CSVRLQGVGTEAFF. CDR3 DNA sequence: TGCAGCGTACGCTTACAGGGGGTAGGGACTGAAGCTTTCTTT.